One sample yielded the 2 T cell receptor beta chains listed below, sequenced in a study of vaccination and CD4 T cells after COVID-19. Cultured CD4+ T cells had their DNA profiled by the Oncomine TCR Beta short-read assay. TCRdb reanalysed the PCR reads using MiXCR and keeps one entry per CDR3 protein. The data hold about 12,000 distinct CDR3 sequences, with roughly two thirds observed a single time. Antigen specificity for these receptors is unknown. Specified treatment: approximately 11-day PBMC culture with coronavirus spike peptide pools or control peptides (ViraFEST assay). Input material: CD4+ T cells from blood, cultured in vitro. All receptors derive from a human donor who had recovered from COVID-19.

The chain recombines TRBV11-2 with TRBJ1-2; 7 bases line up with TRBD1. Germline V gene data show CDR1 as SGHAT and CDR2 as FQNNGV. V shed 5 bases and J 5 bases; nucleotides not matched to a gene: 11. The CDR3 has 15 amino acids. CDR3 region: CASSPLAGGRYGYTF. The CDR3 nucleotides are TGTGCCAGCAGCCCTCTCGCAGGGGGGAGATATGGCTACACCTTC.

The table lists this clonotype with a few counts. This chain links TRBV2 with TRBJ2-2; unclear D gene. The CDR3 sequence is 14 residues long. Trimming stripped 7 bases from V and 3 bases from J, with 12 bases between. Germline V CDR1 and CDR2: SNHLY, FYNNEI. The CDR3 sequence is CASKLEEYTGELFF. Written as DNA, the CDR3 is TGTGCCAGCAAATTAGAGGAGTACACCGGGGAGCTGTTTTTT.